One T cell receptor beta chain is described in this entry. Its antigen is still unknown. Chemo-refractory metastatic non-small-cell lung cancer patients underwent focal radiation alongside CTLA-4 blockade with ipilimumab. The data were obtained in a study of radiotherapy plus CTLA-4 blockade in lung cancer. About the research overall: Objective response rate was more than 15%; disease control rate, under 35%.

The study, taken as a whole, reports: Alongside interferon-beta, early blood T cell clone dynamics were reportedly the best predictor of response.

Germline V CDR1 and CDR2: MDHEN, SYDVKM. This CDR3 is built from 15 residues. J gave up 8 bases and V 4 bases, and 8 bases lay outside the gene matches. TCRdb keeps only in-frame clones here, not all; method: immunoSEQ multiplex PCR. The sample consists of more than 35,000 clones, 75% to 90% of them appearing once. The sequence was obtained from a human donor with non-small cell lung cancer who had stable disease on radiotherapy plus ipilimumab. The chain carries TRBV28 and TRBJ2-1; 10 nucleotides align to TRBD2. The material was peripheral blood, obtained from a patient treated with radiotherapy plus ipilimumab. As DNA, the CDR3 is TGTGCCAGCAGTTCTCAGCGGGAGGGGGAGGATGAGCAGTTCTTC. Translated, it gives CASSSQREGEDEQFF.